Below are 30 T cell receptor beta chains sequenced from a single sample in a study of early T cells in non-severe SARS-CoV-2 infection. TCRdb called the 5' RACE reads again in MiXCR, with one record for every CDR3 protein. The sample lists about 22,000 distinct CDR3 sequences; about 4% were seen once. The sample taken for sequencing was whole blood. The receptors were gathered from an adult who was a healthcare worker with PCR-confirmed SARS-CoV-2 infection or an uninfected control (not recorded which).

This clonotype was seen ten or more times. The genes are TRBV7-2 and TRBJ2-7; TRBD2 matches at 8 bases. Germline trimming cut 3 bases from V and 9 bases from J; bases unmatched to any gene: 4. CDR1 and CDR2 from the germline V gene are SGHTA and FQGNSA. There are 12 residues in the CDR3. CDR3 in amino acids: CASSLASGPQYF. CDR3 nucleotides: TGTGCCAGCAGCTTGGCTAGCGGGCCGCAGTACTTC.

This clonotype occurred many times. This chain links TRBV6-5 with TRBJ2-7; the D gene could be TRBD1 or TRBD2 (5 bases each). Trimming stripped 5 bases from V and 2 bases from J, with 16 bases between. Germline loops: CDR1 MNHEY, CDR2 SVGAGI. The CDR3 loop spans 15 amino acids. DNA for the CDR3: TGTGCCAGCAGTGCTGGGACCACCACAACCTACGAGCAGTACTTC. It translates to CASSAGTTTTYEQYF.

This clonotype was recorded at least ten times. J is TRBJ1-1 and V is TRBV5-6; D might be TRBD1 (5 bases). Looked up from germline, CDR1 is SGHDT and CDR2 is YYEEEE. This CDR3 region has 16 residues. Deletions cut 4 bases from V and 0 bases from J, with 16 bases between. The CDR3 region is CASSIESTAMNTEAFF. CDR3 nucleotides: TGTGCCAGCAGCATCGAATCGACAGCCATGAACACTGAAGCTTTCTTT.

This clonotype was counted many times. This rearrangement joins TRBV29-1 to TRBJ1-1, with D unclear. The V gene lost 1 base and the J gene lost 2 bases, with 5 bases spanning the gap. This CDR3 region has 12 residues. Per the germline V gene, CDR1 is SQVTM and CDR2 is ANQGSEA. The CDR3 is CSVEGANTEAFF. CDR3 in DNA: TGCAGCGTTGAAGGGGCAAACACTGAAGCTTTCTTT.

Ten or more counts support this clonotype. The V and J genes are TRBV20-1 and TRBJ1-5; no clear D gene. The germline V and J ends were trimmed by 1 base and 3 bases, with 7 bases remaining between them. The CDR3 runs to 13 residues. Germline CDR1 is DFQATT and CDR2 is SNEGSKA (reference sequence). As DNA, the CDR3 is TGCAGTGCTAGAGGAAAAATCAATCAGCCCCAGCATTTT. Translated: CSARGKINQPQHF.

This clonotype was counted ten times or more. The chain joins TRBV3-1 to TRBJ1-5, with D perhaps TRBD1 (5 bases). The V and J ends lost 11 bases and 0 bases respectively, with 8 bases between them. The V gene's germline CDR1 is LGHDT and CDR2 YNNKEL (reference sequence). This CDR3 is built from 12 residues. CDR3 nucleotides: TGTGCCTCGGGGACTAGCAATCAGCCCCAGCATTTT. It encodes CASGTSNQPQHF.

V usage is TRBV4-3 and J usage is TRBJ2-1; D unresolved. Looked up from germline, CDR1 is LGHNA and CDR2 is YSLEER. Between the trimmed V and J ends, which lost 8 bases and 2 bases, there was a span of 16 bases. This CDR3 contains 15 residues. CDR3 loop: CASPNAKLAYNEQFF. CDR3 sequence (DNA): TGCGCCAGCCCGAACGCCAAGCTCGCCTACAATGAGCAGTTCTTC.

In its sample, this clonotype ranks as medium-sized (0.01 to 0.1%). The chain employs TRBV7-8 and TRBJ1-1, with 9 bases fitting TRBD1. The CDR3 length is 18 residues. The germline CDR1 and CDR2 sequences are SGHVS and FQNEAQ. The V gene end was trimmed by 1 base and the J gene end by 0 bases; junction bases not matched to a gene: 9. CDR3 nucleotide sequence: TGTGCCAGCAGCTTAGAAGAGGGACAGGGAGGAATGAACACTGAAGCTTTCTTT. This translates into CASSLEEGQGGMNTEAFF.

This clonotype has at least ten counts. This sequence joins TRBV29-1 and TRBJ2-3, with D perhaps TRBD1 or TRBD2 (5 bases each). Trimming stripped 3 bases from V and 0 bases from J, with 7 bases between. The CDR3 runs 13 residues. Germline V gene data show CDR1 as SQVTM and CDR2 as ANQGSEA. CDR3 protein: CSVDWGSTDTQYF. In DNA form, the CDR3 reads TGCAGCGTTGATTGGGGGAGCACAGATACGCAGTATTTT.

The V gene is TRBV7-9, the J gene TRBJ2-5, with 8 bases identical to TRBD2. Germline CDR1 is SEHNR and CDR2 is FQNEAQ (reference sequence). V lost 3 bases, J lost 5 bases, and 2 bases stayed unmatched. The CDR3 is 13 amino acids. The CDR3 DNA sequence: TGTGCCAGCAGCTTCCGGGAGGGGGAGACCCAGTACTTC. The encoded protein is CASSFREGETQYF.

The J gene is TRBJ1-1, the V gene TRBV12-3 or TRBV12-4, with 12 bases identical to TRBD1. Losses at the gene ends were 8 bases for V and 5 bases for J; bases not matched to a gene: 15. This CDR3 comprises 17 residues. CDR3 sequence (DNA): TGTGCCAGCGCACACCCCCCGGGACAGGGGGCCGGGACTGAAGCTTTCTTT. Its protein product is CASAHPPGQGAGTEAFF.

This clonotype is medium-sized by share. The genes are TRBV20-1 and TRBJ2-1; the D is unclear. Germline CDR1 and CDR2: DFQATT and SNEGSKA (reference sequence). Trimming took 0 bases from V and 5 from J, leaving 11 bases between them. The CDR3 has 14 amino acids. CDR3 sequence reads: CSAREAVGHNEQFF. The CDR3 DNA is TGCAGTGCTAGAGAGGCGGTCGGCCACAATGAGCAGTTCTTC.

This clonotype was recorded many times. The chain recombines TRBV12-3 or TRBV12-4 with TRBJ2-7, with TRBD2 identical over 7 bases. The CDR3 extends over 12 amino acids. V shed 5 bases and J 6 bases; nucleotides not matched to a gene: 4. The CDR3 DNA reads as TGTGCCAGCAGTCGACTAGCTCCCGAGCAGTACTTC. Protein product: CASSRLAPEQYF.

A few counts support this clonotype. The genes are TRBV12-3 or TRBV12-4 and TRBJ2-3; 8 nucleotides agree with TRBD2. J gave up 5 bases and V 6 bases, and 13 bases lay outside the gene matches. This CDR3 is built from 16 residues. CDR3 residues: CASRESGGPYVDTQYF. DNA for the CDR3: TGTGCCAGCAGAGAATCGGGGGGGCCGTATGTAGATACGCAGTATTTT.

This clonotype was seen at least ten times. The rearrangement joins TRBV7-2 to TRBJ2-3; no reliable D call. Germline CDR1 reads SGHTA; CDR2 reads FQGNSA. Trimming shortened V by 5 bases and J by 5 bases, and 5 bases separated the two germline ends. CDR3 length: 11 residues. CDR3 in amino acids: CASSNLDTQYF. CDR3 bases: TGTGCCAGCAGCAACTTAGATACGCAGTATTTT.

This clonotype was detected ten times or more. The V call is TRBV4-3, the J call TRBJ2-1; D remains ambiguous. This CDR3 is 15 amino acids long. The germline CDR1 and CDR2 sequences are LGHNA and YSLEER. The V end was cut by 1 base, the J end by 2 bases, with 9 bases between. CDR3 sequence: CASSQASGPYNEQFF. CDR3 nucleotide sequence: TGCGCCAGCAGCCAAGCCAGTGGGCCCTACAATGAGCAGTTCTTC.

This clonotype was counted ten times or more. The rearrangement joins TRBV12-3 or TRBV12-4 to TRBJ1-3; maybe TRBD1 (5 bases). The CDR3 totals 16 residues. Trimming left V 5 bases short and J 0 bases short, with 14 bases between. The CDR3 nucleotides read TGTGCCAGCAGTCCTCAAGGGGTTTTCTCTGGAAACACCATATATTTT. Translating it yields CASSPQGVFSGNTIYF.

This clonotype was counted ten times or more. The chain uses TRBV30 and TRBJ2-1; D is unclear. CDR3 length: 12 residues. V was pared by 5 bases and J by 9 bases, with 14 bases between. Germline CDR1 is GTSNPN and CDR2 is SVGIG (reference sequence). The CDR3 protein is CAWRDHGAEQFF. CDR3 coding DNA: TGTGCCTGGCGCGATCATGGAGCTGAGCAGTTCTTC.

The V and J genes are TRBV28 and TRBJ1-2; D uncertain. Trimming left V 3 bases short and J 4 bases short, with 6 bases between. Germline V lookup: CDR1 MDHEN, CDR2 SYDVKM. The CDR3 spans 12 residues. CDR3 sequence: CASSFRGYGYTF. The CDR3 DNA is TGTGCCAGCAGTTTCCGGGGCTATGGCTACACCTTC.

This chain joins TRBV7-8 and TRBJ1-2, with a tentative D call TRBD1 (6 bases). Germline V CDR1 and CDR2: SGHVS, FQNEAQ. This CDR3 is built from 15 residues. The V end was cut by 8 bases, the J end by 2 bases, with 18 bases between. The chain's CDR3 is CASANLIQGNYGYTF. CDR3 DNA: TGTGCCAGCGCCAATTTAATACAGGGAAACTATGGCTACACCTTC.

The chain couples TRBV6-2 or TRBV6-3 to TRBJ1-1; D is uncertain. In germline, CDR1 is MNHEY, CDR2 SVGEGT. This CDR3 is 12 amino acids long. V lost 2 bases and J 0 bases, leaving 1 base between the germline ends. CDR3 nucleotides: TGTGCCAGCAGTTACGTGAACACTGAAGCTTTCTTT. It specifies CASSYVNTEAFF.

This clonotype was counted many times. CDR3 sequence reads: CASRRDRLYSGANVLTF. The CDR3 DNA is TGTGCCAGTAGACGGGACAGACTCTACTCTGGGGCCAACGTCCTGACTTTC. The chain couples TRBV19 to TRBJ2-6; 7 bases are a match to TRBD1. The germline gives CDR1 LNHDA, CDR2 SQIVND (reference sequence). The CDR3 has 17 amino acids. With 6 bases clipped from V and 0 bases from J, the junction kept 8 bases outside the gene matches.

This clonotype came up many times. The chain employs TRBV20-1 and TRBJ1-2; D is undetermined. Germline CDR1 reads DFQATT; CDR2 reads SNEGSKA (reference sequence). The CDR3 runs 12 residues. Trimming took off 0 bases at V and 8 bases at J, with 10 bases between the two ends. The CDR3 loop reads CSARDGDLGYTF. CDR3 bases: TGCAGTGCTAGAGACGGGGATCTAGGCTACACCTTC.

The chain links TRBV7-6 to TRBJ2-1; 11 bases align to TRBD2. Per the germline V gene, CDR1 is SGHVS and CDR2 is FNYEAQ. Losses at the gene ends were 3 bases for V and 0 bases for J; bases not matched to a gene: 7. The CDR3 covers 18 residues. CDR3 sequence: CASSFSGGAGSSYNEQFF. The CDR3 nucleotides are TGTGCCAGCAGCTTTAGCGGGGGGGCCGGGAGCTCCTACAATGAGCAGTTCTTC. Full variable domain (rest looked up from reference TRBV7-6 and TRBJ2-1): GAGVSQSPRYKVTKRGQDVALRCDPISGHVSLYWYRQALGQGPEFLTYFNYEAQQDKSGLPNDRFSAERPEGSISTLTIQRTEQRDSAMYRCASSFSGGAGSSYNEQFFGPGTRLTVL.

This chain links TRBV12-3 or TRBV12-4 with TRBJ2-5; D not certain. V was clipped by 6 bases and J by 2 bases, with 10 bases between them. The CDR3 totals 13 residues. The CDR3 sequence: CASRKQFQETQYF. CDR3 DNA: TGTGCCAGCAGGAAACAGTTTCAAGAGACCCAGTACTTC.

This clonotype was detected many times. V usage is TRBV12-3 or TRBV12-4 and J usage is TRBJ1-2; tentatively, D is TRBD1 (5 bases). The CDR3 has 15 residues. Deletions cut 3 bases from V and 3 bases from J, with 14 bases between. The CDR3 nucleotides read TGTGCCAGCAGTTTTAGACGCAGGGTTGACTATGGCTACACCTTC. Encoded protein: CASSFRRRVDYGYTF.

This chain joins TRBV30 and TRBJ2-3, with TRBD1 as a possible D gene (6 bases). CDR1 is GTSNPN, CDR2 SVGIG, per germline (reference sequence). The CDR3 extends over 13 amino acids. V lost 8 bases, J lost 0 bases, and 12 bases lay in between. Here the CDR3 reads CARRQESTDTQYF. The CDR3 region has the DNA TGTGCCCGACGACAGGAAAGCACAGATACGCAGTATTTT.

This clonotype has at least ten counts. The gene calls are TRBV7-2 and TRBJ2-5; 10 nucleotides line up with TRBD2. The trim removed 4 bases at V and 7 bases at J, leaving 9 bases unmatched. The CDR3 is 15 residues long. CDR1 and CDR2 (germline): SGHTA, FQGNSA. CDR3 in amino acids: CASSSASGGSLTQYF. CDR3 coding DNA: TGTGCCAGCAGCTCGGCTAGCGGGGGTTCCTTGACCCAGTACTTC. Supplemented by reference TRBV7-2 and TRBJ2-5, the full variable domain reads GAGVSQSPSNKVTEKGKDVELRCDPISGHTALYWYRQSLGQGLEFLIYFQGNSAPDKSGLPSDRFSAERTGGSVSTLTIQRTQQEDSAVYLCASSSASGGSLTQYFGPGTRLLVL.

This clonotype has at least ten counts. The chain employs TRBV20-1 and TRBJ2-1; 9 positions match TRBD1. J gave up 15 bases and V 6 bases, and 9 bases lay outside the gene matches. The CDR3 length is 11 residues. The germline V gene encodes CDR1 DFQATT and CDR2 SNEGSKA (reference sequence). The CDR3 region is CSAEVGTGRFF. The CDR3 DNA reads TGCAGTGCGGAAGTCGGGACAGGGCGGTTCTTC.

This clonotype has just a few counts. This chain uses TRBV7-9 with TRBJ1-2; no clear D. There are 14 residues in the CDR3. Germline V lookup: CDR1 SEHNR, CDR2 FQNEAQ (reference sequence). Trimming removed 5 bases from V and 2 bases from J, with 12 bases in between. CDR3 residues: CASSPEAGNYGYTF. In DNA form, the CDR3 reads TGTGCCAGCAGCCCCGAGGCAGGCAACTATGGCTACACCTTC.